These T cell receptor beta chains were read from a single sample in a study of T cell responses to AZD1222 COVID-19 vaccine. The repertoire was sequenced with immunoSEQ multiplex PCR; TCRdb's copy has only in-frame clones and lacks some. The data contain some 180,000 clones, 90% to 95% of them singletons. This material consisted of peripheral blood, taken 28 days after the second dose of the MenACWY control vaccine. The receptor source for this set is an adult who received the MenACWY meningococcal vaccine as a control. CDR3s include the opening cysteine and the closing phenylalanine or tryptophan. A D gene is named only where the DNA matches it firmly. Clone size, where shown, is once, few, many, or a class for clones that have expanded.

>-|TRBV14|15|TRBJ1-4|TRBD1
TGTGCCAGCAGCCCCGAGAACAGGGGGTTAGAAAAACTGTTTTTT
CASSPENRGLEKLFF
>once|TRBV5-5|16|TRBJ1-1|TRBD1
TGTGCCAGCAGCTTCTCCCAGGGGGCTGGGAACACTGAAGCTTTCTTT
CASSFSQGAGNTEAFF
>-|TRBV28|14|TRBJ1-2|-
TGTGCCAGCAGTCCACGGGGAGCAAACTATGGCTACACCTTC
CASSPRGANYGYTF
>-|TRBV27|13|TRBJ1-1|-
TGTGCCAGCCGACAACAATTGAACACTGAAGCTTTCTTT
CASRQQLNTEAFF
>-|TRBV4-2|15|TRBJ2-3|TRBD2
TGTGCCAGCAGCCAGGGAACTAGCGGCCCAGATACGCAGTATTTT
CASSQGTSGPDTQYF
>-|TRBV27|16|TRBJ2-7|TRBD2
TGTGCCAGCAGTCCCCTTAGCGGGGGCAAAATCTACGAGCAGTACTTC
CASSPLSGGKIYEQYF
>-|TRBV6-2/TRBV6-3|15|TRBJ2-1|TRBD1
TGTGCCAGCAGTTCACAGGGGGCTATTCCCAATGAGCAGTTCTTC
CASSSQGAIPNEQFF
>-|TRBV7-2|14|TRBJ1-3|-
TGTGCCAGCAGTTTAGGGGTCTCTGGAAACACCATATATTTT
CASSLGVSGNTIYF
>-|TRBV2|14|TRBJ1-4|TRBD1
TGTGCCAGCAAACCCCAGGGGGCTAATGAAAAACTGTTTTTT
CASKPQGANEKLFF
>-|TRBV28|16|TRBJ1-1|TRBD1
TGTGCCAGCAGTTTGGGGGCGGGACAGGGGAGAACTGAAGCTTTCTTT
CASSLGAGQGRTEAFF
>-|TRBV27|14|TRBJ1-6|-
TGTGCCAGCCGACGATGGGAATTCGAATCACCCCTCCACTTT
CASRRWEFESPLHF
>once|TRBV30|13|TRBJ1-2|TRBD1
TGTGCCTGGCACGGGACAGGGATTCAAGGCTACACCTTC
CAWHGTGIQGYTF
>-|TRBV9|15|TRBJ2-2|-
TGTGCCAGCAGCGTAGGACAGTCGGGCACCGGGGAGCTGTTTTTT
CASSVGQSGTGELFF
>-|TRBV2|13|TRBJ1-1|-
TGTGCCAGCAGTGGCGGGGGTCCCACTGAAGCTTTCTTT
CASSGGGPTEAFF
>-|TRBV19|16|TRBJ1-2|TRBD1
TGTGCCAGTAGTATAGACCGGGACAGGAGTCGGAGTGGCTACACCTTC
CASSIDRDRSRSGYTF
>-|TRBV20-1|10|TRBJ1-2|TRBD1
TGCATTGCGGGACAGGGCGGCTACACCTTC
CIAGQGGYTF